This T cell receptor (beta chain) was retrieved from a study of blood T cell repertoires in COVID-19. The wider study: Sites in the United States, Italy and Spain provided acute and convalescent COVID-19 samples. T cells, B-cell-depleted T cells, or PBMCs supplied cDNA or gDNA.

Original handling: Amplification from reference gene primers served as the basis for estimated nucleated cell counts. Some clones are missing from TCRdb's copy, which holds only in-frame ones; the method was immunoSEQ multiplex PCR. V and J calls and clone size are given by that table; D and trimming were obtained from the DNA. The data show about 290,000 clones, approximately 80% seen once. The material sequenced was peripheral blood. The sequence was obtained from a woman aged 45-65 years with active or convalescent COVID-19.

CDR3 loop: CAWSVARLIPGNTIYF. The CDR3 DNA sequence: TGTGCCTGGAGTGTGGCCCGTCTTATCCCTGGAAACACCATATATTTT. The chain is built from TRBV30 and TRBJ1-3; D call uncertain. The germline gives CDR1 GTSNPN, CDR2 SVGIG (reference sequence). The CDR3 totals 16 residues. Trimming shortened V by 0 bases and J by 2 bases, and 14 bases separated the two germline ends.